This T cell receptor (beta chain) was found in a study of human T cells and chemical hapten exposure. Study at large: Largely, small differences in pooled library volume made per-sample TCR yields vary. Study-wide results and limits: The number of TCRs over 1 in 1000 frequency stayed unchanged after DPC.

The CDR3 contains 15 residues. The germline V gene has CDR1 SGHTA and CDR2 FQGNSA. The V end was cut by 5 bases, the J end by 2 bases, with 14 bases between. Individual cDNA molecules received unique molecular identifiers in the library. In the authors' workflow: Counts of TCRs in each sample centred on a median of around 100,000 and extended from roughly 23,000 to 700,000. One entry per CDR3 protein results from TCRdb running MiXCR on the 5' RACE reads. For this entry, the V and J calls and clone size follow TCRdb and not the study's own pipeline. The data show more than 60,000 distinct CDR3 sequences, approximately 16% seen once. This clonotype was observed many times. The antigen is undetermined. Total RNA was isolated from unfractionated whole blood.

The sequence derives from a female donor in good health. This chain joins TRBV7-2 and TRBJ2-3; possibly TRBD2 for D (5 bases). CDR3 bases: TGTGCCAGCAGCCTCACTAGTGCCCACACAGATACGCAGTATTTT. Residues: CASSLTSAHTDTQYF.